This T cell receptor (beta chain) appears in the sequencing data of a study of OX40 agonist ivuxolimab in advanced cancers. Study information: Ivuxolimab, an antibody that agonizes OX40 (CD134), was administered to the patients. Broader study findings: Certain nonresponders likewise exhibited a low normalized T-cell clonal expansion.

V shed 5 bases, J shed 1 base, and the junction held 11 bases outside the gene matches. This CDR3 has 17 amino acids. Germline V gene sequence: CDR1 SGHVS, CDR2 FNYEAQ. The repertoire was sequenced with immunoSEQ multiplex PCR; TCRdb's copy has only in-frame clones and lacks some. The profile shows tens of thousands of clones, more than 75% of them singletons. Concerning this clone: Its antigen is still unknown.

The chain uses TRBV7-6 and TRBJ2-7; TRBD1 matches at 10 bases. This clonotype was sampled from an adult with an advanced solid tumor such as melanoma, head and neck, liver or kidney cancer. This sample comprised CD4+ or CD8+ T cells sorted from blood, obtained in a trial of the OX40 agonist ivuxolimab. CDR3 nucleotide sequence: TGTGCCAGCAGCGTGAATGAGCCGGGACAGGGGTCCTACGAGCAGTACTTC. It is translated as CASSVNEPGQGSYEQYF.